This entry lists 30 T cell receptor beta chains sequenced from one sample in a study of cytomegalovirus exposure and HLA in healthy donors. 13 Jbeta primers and 60 Vbeta primers were used for the PCR. The method was immunoSEQ multiplex PCR; TCRdb's version includes in-frame clones alone and lacks a portion of them. The repertoire consists of around 100,000 clones, with 65% to 75% occurring once and the leading ten covering under 13%. Sequences were obtained from PBMCs. These receptor sequences come from a middle-aged man in good health and CMV-seropositive.

There are a few counts of this clone. This chain joins TRBV11-3 and TRBJ1-1; 9 nucleotides line up with TRBD1. Germline V gene sequence: CDR1 SGHNT, CDR2 YENEEA. V trimming: 4 bases; J trimming: 4 bases; junction bases outside the gene matches: 4. The CDR3 totals 14 residues. The CDR3 nucleotides read TGTGCCAGCAGCTCGACAGGGGGTTCCACTGAAGCTTTCTTT. It specifies CASSSTGGSTEAFF.

This chain joins TRBV4-1 and TRBJ2-7; 9 bases line up with TRBD1. CDR3 size: 14 residues. The trim removed 4 bases at V and 6 bases at J, leaving 7 bases unmatched. CDR1 and CDR2 (germline): MGHRA, YSYEKL. This CDR3 reads CASSRDRGIGEQYF. The CDR3 region has the DNA TGCGCCAGCAGCCGAGACAGGGGGATTGGCGAGCAGTACTTC.

This sequence joins TRBV21-1 and TRBJ2-2; the table gives TRBD2 as D, unverified against the DNA. TRBV21-1 is tagged as a pseudogene. The CDR3 consists of 15 residues. The CDR3 here is CASRKTAAGTGELFF. The CDR3 DNA reads as TGTGCCAGCAGGAAGACAGCAGCGGGCACCGGGGAGCTGTTTTTT.

The gene calls are TRBV29-1 and TRBJ2-7; weak D call: TRBD2 (7 bases). Germline V gives CDR1 SQVTM, CDR2 ANQGSEA. The CDR3 has 16 amino acids. V was pared by 0 bases and J by 4 bases, with 19 bases between. The CDR3 sequence: CSVEDKAGAKGYEQYF. Written as DNA, the CDR3 is TGCAGCGTTGAAGATAAGGCGGGGGCCAAAGGATACGAGCAGTACTTC.

The chain carries TRBV7-8 and TRBJ1-2; tentatively, D is TRBD1 (5 bases). V dropped 7 bases and J dropped 2 bases, with 11 bases sitting between them. The CDR3 length is 13 residues. From germline, CDR1 is SGHVS and CDR2 FQNEAQ. The CDR3 sequence is CASTYRLNYGYTF. Written as DNA, the CDR3 is TGTGCCAGCACTTACAGGTTGAACTATGGCTACACCTTC.

The chain has TRBV9 and TRBJ2-1; 9 nucleotides agree with TRBD1. Germline trimming cut 0 bases from V and 8 bases from J; bases unmatched to any gene: 6. This CDR3 region has 15 residues. Per germline, CDR1 SGDLS and CDR2 YYNGEE. CDR3 in DNA: TGTGCCAGCAGCGTAGCCGGACAGGGGATCGATGAGCAGTTCTTC. It translates to CASSVAGQGIDEQFF.

The chain has TRBV6-5 and TRBJ2-1; the match to TRBD1 covers 9 bases. CDR1 is MNHEY, CDR2 SVGAGI, per germline. CDR3 length: 15 amino acids. Trimming removed 2 bases from V and 6 bases from J; junction bases left unmatched: 5. The CDR3 nucleotides read TGTGCCAGCAGTTACCCGGGACAGGGAGCCAATGAGCAGTTCTTC. It encodes CASSYPGQGANEQFF.

This chain links TRBV7-2 with TRBJ2-5; 10 bases are shared with TRBD2. The trim removed 5 bases at V and 1 base at J, leaving 7 bases unmatched. Germline CDR1 and CDR2: SGHTA and FQGNSA. There are 16 residues in the CDR3. Written as DNA, the CDR3 is TGTGCCAGCAGCAGGACTAGCGGAAGCCTCCAAGAGACCCAGTACTTC. Translated: CASSRTSGSLQETQYF.

This chain links TRBV21-1 with TRBJ2-5; TRBD2, the table's D call, lacks a check against the DNA. TRBV21-1 is a pseudogene. The CDR3 length is 13 residues. CDR3: CASRKLTQETQYF. DNA for the CDR3: TGTGCCAGTAGAAAGTTAACCCAAGAGACCCAGTACTTC.

The chain links TRBV9 to TRBJ2-1, with D unclear. V lost 0 bases and J lost 9, with 16 bases in between. The CDR3 extends over 15 amino acids. Germline V gives CDR1 SGDLS, CDR2 YYNGEE. The CDR3: CASSVGRSQRGEQFF. The CDR3, as DNA: TGTGCCAGCAGCGTAGGTCGTTCCCAGAGAGGTGAGCAGTTCTTC.

The V gene is TRBV6-1, the J gene TRBJ1-5; 8 bases map to TRBD1. V lost 5 bases to trimming and J lost 6 bases; unmatched junction nucleotides: 6. The CDR3 runs to 14 residues. The germline gives CDR1 MNHNS, CDR2 SASEGT. The CDR3 protein is CASSKTGAPQPQHF. The CDR3 DNA is TGTGCCAGCAGTAAGACAGGGGCCCCTCAGCCCCAGCATTTT.

The chain combines TRBV4-1 with TRBJ2-5; 9 bases align to TRBD1. CDR3 length: 15 amino acids. Germline V CDR1 and CDR2: MGHRA, YSYEKL. The trim removed 4 bases at V and 3 bases at J, leaving 6 bases unmatched. CDR3 nucleotide sequence: TGCGCCAGCAGCCTCGGGACAGGGAAAAAAGAGACCCAGTACTTC. Translating gives CASSLGTGKKETQYF.

The rearrangement uses TRBV10-3 and TRBJ2-7; maybe TRBD1 (6 bases). The CDR3 is made up of 14 amino acids. V shed 2 bases and J shed 5 bases, with 13 bases lying between them. Germline V gives CDR1 ENHRY, CDR2 SYGVKD. CDR3 sequence reads: CAISEEQGRDEQYV. The CDR3 DNA sequence: TGTGCCATCAGTGAGGAACAGGGAAGGGACGAGCAGTACGTC.

This clone was seen a handful of times. The chain has TRBV5-1 and TRBJ2-1; perhaps TRBD1 as D (6 bases). V was shortened by 0 bases and J by 9 bases, with 10 bases between the two germline ends. Germline assignment: CDR1 SGHRS and CDR2 YFSETQ. The CDR3 has 13 amino acids. The CDR3 DNA reads TGCGCCAGCAGCTTGGCGGGGACACTTGAGCAGTTCTTC. Protein product: CASSLAGTLEQFF.

This rearrangement joins TRBV5-3 to TRBJ1-5; 8 bases agree with TRBD1. TRBV5-3 is classed as an ORF, of uncertain function. The CDR3 is 17 amino acids. Trimming cost V 4 bases and J 2 bases; bases outside gene matches: 11. The CDR3 DNA is TGTGCCAGAAGCCCCCGGACAGGGCGCGGGGGCAATCAGCCCCAGCATTTT. The encoded protein is CARSPRTGRGGNQPQHF.

CDR3 bases: TGTGCCAGCAGCCCACAGGGGGCCCACTATGGCTACACCTTC. Translated, it gives CASSPQGAHYGYTF. This rearrangement joins TRBV9 to TRBJ1-2, with 9 bases that match TRBD1. V was clipped by 4 bases and J by 3 bases; unmatched bases: 4. The CDR3 is 14 residues long. Germline V gene sequence: CDR1 SGDLS, CDR2 YYNGEE.

The V and J genes are TRBV5-4 and TRBJ1-1; D not certain. CDR1 is SGHNT, CDR2 YYREEE, per germline (reference sequence). The V end lost 0 bases, the J end lost 0 bases, and 3 bases lay between the germline ends. The CDR3 is made up of 13 amino acids. CDR3 bases: TGTGCCAGCAGCTTGGCTTTGAACACTGAAGCTTTCTTT. It specifies CASSLALNTEAFF. Based on the CDR3 plus reference TRBV5-4 and TRBJ1-1, the full variable domain is ETGVTQSPTHLIKTRGQQVTLRCSSQSGHNTVSWYQQALGQGPQFIFQYYREEENGRGNFPPRFSGLQFPNYSSELNVNALELDDSALYLCASSLALNTEAFFGQGTRLTVV.

The chain couples TRBV7-9 to TRBJ2-1; 9 bases line up with TRBD1. V was pared by 5 bases and J by 10 bases, with 12 bases of the junction left unmatched. CDR1 and CDR2 from the germline V gene are SEHNR and FQNEAQ (reference sequence). CDR3 length: 15 residues. The CDR3 sequence is CASSGDRAPSYEQFF. CDR3 DNA sequence: TGTGCCAGCAGCGGGGACAGGGCGCCATCTTACGAGCAGTTCTTC.

Here the CDR3 DNA reads TGTGCCAGCAGTTTCTGGGCAGGGGATGGCTATGGCTACACCTTC. Protein sequence: CASSFWAGDGYGYTF. The rearrangement links TRBV28 to TRBJ1-2, with D possibly matching TRBD1 (6 bases). CDR1 and CDR2 from the germline V gene are MDHEN and SYDVKM. V lost 3 bases, J lost 4 bases, and 15 bases lay in between. This CDR3 comprises 15 residues.

V usage is TRBV7-6 and J usage is TRBJ2-1; 7 positions agree with TRBD2. V lost 4 bases to trimming and J lost 4 bases; unmatched junction nucleotides: 10. The germline V gene has CDR1 SGHVS and CDR2 FNYEAQ. This CDR3 comprises 16 residues. CDR3 bases: TGTGCCAGCAGCTGGCTAATGGGGGAGGGATACAATGAGCAGTTCTTC. This gives the protein CASSWLMGEGYNEQFF.

The chain uses TRBV5-6 and TRBJ1-2, with 9 bases aligning to TRBD1. Germline assignment: CDR1 SGHDT and CDR2 YYEEEE. J lost 8 bases, V lost 3 bases, and 8 bases had no gene match. This CDR3 spans 14 amino acids. The CDR3 loop reads CASSSPGQGSGYTF. In DNA, the CDR3 is TGTGCCAGCAGCTCGCCGGGACAGGGTTCCGGCTACACCTTC.

This clone was seen more than once but under ten times. The rearrangement joins TRBV5-1 to TRBJ2-1, with 8 bases lining up with TRBD2. CDR1 is SGHRS and CDR2 is YFSETQ in the germline V gene. Germline trimming cut 0 bases from V and 4 bases from J; bases unmatched to any gene: 3. The CDR3 spans 15 residues. The chain's CDR3 is CASSLASGSYNEQFF. The CDR3 bases are TGCGCCAGCAGCTTGGCCAGCGGGAGTTACAATGAGCAGTTCTTC. The variable domain in full, completed from reference TRBV5-1 and TRBJ2-1, reads KAGVTQTPRYLIKTRGQQVTLSCSPISGHRSVSWYQQTPGQGLQFLFEYFSETQRNKGNFPGRFSGRQFSNSRSEMNVSTLELGDSALYLCASSLASGSYNEQFFGPGTRLTVL.

This clone has more than one count but fewer than ten. The chain is built from TRBV7-2 and TRBJ2-7, with a weak D call TRBD2 (6 bases). Germline V gene sequence: CDR1 SGHTA, CDR2 FQGNSA. The CDR3 runs to 14 residues. The ends were cut back, 1 base at V and 3 bases at J, with 10 bases in the middle. The CDR3, as DNA: TGTGCCAGCAGCTTAGAGGCGGGAAACTACGAGCAGTACTTC. Protein sequence: CASSLEAGNYEQYF.

The gene calls are TRBV19 and TRBJ2-2; D is unclear. The CDR3 sequence is 13 residues long. Looked up from germline, CDR1 is LNHDA and CDR2 is SQIVND (reference sequence). The V end lost 6 bases, the J end lost 0 bases, and 5 bases lay between the germline ends. The CDR3 here is CASSRSNTGELFF. The DNA for the CDR3 is TGTGCCAGTAGCAGATCGAACACCGGGGAGCTGTTTTTT.

J is TRBJ2-7 and V is TRBV5-5; the D gene is possibly TRBD1 (5 bases). V was shortened by 4 bases and J by 3 bases, with 17 bases between the two germline ends. Per the germline V gene, CDR1 is SGHKS and CDR2 is YYEKEE (reference sequence). This CDR3 spans 15 amino acids. CDR3 sequence reads: CASSPGRELVYEQYV. The CDR3 coding sequence is TGTGCCAGCAGCCCAGGCAGGGAACTCGTCTACGAGCAGTACGTC.

This clone has just a few counts. The chain employs TRBV5-4 and TRBJ1-4; tentatively, D is TRBD1 (5 bases). This CDR3 spans 14 amino acids. The germline V gene encodes CDR1 SGHNT and CDR2 YYREEE (reference sequence). Between the trimmed V and J ends, which lost 4 bases and 2 bases, there was a span of 9 bases. The DNA for the CDR3 is TGTGCCAGCAGCCGGGGGGGGACTAATGAAAAACTGTTTTTT. It specifies CASSRGGTNEKLFF.

The chain links TRBV7-8 to TRBJ1-2; D may be TRBD1 (5 bases). The germline V and J ends were trimmed by 1 base and 0 bases, with 9 bases remaining between them. This CDR3 comprises 15 residues. CDR1 is SGHVS, CDR2 FQNEAQ, per germline. The CDR3 spells CASSLGGGANYGYTF. The CDR3, as DNA: TGTGCCAGCAGCTTAGGCGGGGGAGCTAACTATGGCTACACCTTC.

This chain uses TRBV9 with TRBJ2-1, with a weak D call TRBD2 (6 bases). Looked up from germline, CDR1 is SGDLS and CDR2 is YYNGEE. The length of the CDR3 is 12 residues. V gave up 4 bases and J gave up 8 bases, with 10 bases separating them. The CDR3 spells CASSPRGDEQFF. For the CDR3, the DNA is TGTGCCAGCAGCCCGCGGGGAGATGAGCAGTTCTTC.

V is TRBV7-6 and J is TRBJ2-2; 11 positions agree with TRBD2. The V gene's germline CDR1 is SGHVS and CDR2 FNYEAQ. The CDR3 spans 16 residues. Germline trimming cut 5 bases from V and 0 bases from J; bases unmatched to any gene: 2. The CDR3 spells CASSPTSGANTGELFF. The CDR3 DNA follows: TGTGCCAGCAGCCCGACTAGCGGGGCGAACACCGGGGAGCTGTTTTTT. The variable domain in full, completed from reference TRBV7-6 and TRBJ2-2, reads GAGVSQSPRYKVTKRGQDVALRCDPISGHVSLYWYRQALGQGPEFLTYFNYEAQQDKSGLPNDRFSAERPEGSISTLTIQRTEQRDSAMYRCASSPTSGANTGELFFGEGSRLTVL.

The chain is built from TRBV5-1 and TRBJ2-1, with TRBD2 matching over 10 bases. Germline V gives CDR1 SGHRS, CDR2 YFSETQ. Trimming cost V 4 bases and J 8 bases; bases outside gene matches: 12. The CDR3 contains 16 residues. In nucleotides, the CDR3 is TGCGCCAGCAGCATCCCTACTAGCGGGAACATCCATGAGCAGTTCTTC. Translated: CASSIPTSGNIHEQFF.